These 3 T cell receptor beta chains originate from one sample sequenced in a study of control samples from healthy donors and cancer patients. Sequenced by immunoSEQ multiplex PCR; TCRdb stores in-frame clones only, minus some. The table has about 100,000 clones, roughly 90% seen once. Sequences were obtained from blood. The receptors stem from a woman between 45 and 65 years old in good health.

This clone is medium-sized in the sample. The chain has TRBV2 and TRBJ2-2; 7 bases map to TRBD2. Germline V gene sequence: CDR1 SNHLY, CDR2 FYNNEI. There are 15 residues in the CDR3. J gave up 6 bases and V 5 bases, and 9 bases lay outside the gene matches. In DNA, the CDR3 is TGTGCCAGCAGTCAGGGACTACCTTGGGCCGGGGAGCTGTTTTTT. It encodes CASSQGLPWAGELFF.

The chain combines TRBV3-1 (or the pseudogene TRBV3-2) with TRBJ1-6; tentative D call: TRBD1 (5 bases). Trimming took 1 base from V and 2 from J, leaving 6 bases between them. The CDR3 length is 15 residues. CDR1 and CDR2 (germline): LGHDT, YNNKEL (reference sequence). As DNA, the CDR3 is TGTGCCAGCAGCCAAGGAGGGGCCTATAATTCACCCCTCCACTTT. Translating it yields CASSQGGAYNSPLHF.

The chain employs TRBV27 and TRBJ2-7; 8 bases match TRBD1. CDR1 and CDR2 from the germline V gene are MNHEY and SMNVEV (reference sequence). J was trimmed by 1 base and V by 5 bases; bases with no gene match: 13. CDR3 size: 17 residues. The DNA of the CDR3 is TGTGCCAGCAGTCAGTTGCTTAATACAGGGGGTTCCTACGAGCAGTACGTC. Its translation is CASSQLLNTGGSYEQYV.